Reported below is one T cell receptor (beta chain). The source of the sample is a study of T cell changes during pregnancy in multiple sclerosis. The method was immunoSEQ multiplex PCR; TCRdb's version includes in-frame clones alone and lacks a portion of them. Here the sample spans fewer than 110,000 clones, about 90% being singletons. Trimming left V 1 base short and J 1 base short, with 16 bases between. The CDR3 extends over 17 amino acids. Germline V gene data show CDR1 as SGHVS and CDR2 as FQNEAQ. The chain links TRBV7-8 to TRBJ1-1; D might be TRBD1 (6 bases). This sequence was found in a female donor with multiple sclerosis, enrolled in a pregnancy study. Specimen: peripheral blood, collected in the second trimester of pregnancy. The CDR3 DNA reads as TGTGCCAGCAGCTTAGTTCCCAGGGGAGCTGCGAACACTGAAGCTTTCTTT. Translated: CASSLVPRGAANTEAFF. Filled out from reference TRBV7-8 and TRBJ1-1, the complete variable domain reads GAGVSQSPRYKVAKRGQDVALRCDPISGHVSLFWYQQALGQGPEFLTYFQNEAQLDKSGLPSDRFFAERPEGSVSTLKIQRTQQEDSAVYLCASSLVPRGAANTEAFFGQGTRLTVV.